Detailed here is one T cell receptor (beta chain). Its matching antigen is unknown. RNA in amounts of 0.5 to 1 ug was reverse transcribed with random hexamers. An immunoSEQ multiplex PCR amplified TCR beta CDR3 over 54 Vbeta and 13 Jbeta. MiXCR, run by TCRdb on the immunoSEQ multiplex PCR reads, gives a single entry per CDR3 protein. The data contain 200,000 to 300,000 distinct CDR3 sequences, 90% to 97% of them singletons. This record comes from a study of CD8 T cells in Susac syndrome. Study-level background: Patients with Susac syndrome had blood drawn and were at that point therapy-naive, on corticosteroids, or on intravenous immunoglobulin alone.

TEMRA cells underwent FACS enrichment and CD8+ and CD4+ T cells underwent negative isolation. Findings of the study overall: Clonal expansion was not seen in any Susac syndrome CD4+ T cell repertoire.

From germline, CDR1 is GTSNPN and CDR2 SVGIG (reference sequence). This CDR3 comprises 13 residues. Trimming removed 2 bases from V and 2 bases from J, with 9 bases in between. Sequencing was performed on CD4+ T cells from PBMCs. This receptor was obtained from a human donor with Susac syndrome. The V call is TRBV30, the J call TRBJ1-1; possible D gene TRBD1, 5 bases. The CDR3 spells CAWSQQGNTEAFF. DNA of the CDR3: TGTGCCTGGAGTCAGCAGGGAAACACTGAAGCTTTCTTT.